Sequencing of this TCR beta chain was carried out in a study of T cell repertoires in cytomegalovirus infection. Study-level information: Recently described HLA-C-restricted plus well-studied HLA-B-restricted CMV epitopes were used. Public TCR beta signatures provided an indication of both CMV infection and a matching HLA type. Findings and limits, study-wide: Clonotypes of TCR beta that were HLA-C-restricted and CMV-specific dominated the ex vivo response. Frequencies of public TCR beta families were cumulated, and this identified carriers of CMV plus the relevant HLA.

TCRdb passed the reads through MiXCR, listing each CDR3 protein once. Of about 400,000 distinct CDR3 sequences in the sample, approximately 30% are singletons; the top ten hold around an eighth. The CDR3 covers 13 residues. The ends were cut back, 3 bases at V and 8 bases at J, with 12 bases in the middle. The table lists this clonotype with a few counts. Its specificity is not known. The V call is TRBV12-3 or TRBV12-4, the J call TRBJ2-3; possibly TRBD1 for D (5 bases). The sequence was obtained from a human donor in good health (CMV status not recorded). Some clones in this sample may be carry-over from other donors' samples. This material consisted of cultured PBMCs, taken from culture after CMV antigen stimulation. The DNA for the CDR3 is TGTGCCAGCAGTTTGGGAACAGGATCTACGCAGTATTTT. Amino acids: CASSLGTGSTQYF.